This T cell receptor (beta chain) appears in the sequencing data of a study of technical replicates of blood from several donors. TCRdb's table, derived via immunoSEQ multiplex PCR, lists solely in-frame clones and lacks some. In the table there are about 76,000 clones, approximately 94% of which are singletons. Germline assignment: CDR1 MNHEY and CDR2 SVGAGI. V was shortened by 1 base and J by 2 bases, with 14 bases between the two germline ends. The CDR3 is made up of 16 amino acids. Sequences were obtained from T cells isolated from PBMCs. This sequence joins TRBV6-5 and TRBJ1-2, with D possibly being TRBD1 (5 bases). The receptor was isolated from a human donor in good health. CDR3 sequence (DNA): TGTGCCAGCAGTTACTGGCCGGGACTCCTAAACTATGGCTACACCTTC. This gives the protein CASSYWPGLLNYGYTF.